This T cell receptor (beta chain) came from a study of beta chain features in type 1 diabetes. Study-wide results and limits: More deletions and fewer insertions at VDJ junctions were found in patients with type 1 diabetes. Researchers caution that PCR might favor shorter templates, equally among patients and controls. In comparison with healthy donors, patients had naive, central memory and Treg TCRB repertoires that appeared more similar.

About this clone itself: Its specificity is not known.

Naive, central memory, regulatory and stem cell-like memory cells within the CD4+ compartment were sorted using CD45RO/CCR7/CD25/CD127/CD95/CD27. Expressed TCRB transcripts were sequenced after all isolated RNA was converted to cDNA. Assay used: immunoSEQ multiplex PCR; TCRdb lists only in-frame clones, some missing. Seen here are about 350,000 clones, about 20% observed once, and the top ten hold around 0.04%. The sequencing input was naive CD4+ T cells from blood. This receptor was identified in a woman between 18 and 29 years old in good health.

In nucleotides, the CDR3 is TGCAGTGCCGGTAAGCTCGCTGAAGCTTTCTTT. This gives the protein CSAGKLAEAFF. This chain uses TRBV20-1 with TRBJ1-1; D not resolved. Trimming took off 6 bases at V and 6 bases at J, with 11 bases between the two ends. The CDR3 is 11 residues long. The V gene's germline CDR1 is DFQATT and CDR2 SNEGSKA (reference sequence).